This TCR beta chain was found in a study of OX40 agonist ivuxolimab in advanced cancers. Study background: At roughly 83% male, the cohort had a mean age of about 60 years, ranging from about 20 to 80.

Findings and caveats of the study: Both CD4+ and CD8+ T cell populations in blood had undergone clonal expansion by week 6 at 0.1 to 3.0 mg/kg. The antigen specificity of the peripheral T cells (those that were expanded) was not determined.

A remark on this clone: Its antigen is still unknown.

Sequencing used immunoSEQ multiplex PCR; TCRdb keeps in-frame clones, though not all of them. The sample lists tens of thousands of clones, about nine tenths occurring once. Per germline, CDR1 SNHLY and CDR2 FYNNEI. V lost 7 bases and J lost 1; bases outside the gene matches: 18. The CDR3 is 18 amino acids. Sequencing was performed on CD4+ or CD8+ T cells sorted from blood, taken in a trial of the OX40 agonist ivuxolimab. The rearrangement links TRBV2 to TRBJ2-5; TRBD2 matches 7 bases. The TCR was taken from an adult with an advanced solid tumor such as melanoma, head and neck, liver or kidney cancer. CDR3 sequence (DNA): TGTGCCAGCACACTAGCGCCCCCGGCAAGGGCCCTCCAAGAGACCCAGTACTTC. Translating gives CASTLAPPARALQETQYF. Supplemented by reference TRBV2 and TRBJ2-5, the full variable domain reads EPEVTQTPSHQVTQMGQEVILRCVPISNHLYFYWYRQILGQKVEFLVSFYNNEISEKSEIFDDQFSVERPDGSNFTLKIRSTKLEDSAMYFCASTLAPPARALQETQYFGPGTRLLVL.